The next 18 T cell receptor beta chains were all read from a single sample in a study of blood T cell repertoires in COVID-19. TCRdb keeps only in-frame clones here, not all; method: immunoSEQ multiplex PCR. The sample has 390,000 or so clones, 83% seen once. Source material: PBMCs or T cells enriched from blood (not recorded which). These receptors originate from a woman in her fifties or sixties who had recovered from COVID-19.

This chain joins TRBV27 and TRBJ2-7; TRBD2 aligns across 9 bases. CDR3 size: 14 residues. Germline V gene data show CDR1 as MNHEY and CDR2 as SMNVEV (reference sequence). Losses at the gene ends were 5 bases for V and 1 base for J; bases not matched to a gene: 3. The CDR3 spells CASSPGLASYEQYF. In DNA form, the CDR3 reads TGTGCCAGCAGTCCTGGACTAGCGTCCTACGAGCAGTACTTC.

The rearrangement joins TRBV6-2 or TRBV6-3 to TRBJ1-2, with 10 nucleotides matching TRBD1. Trimming at V came to 1 base and at J to 4 bases, leaving 6 bases not matched to a gene. Germline V CDR1 and CDR2: MNHEY, SVGEGT. The CDR3 consists of 16 residues. The DNA of the CDR3 is TGTGCCAGCAGTTACTGGGGACAGGGGATTCGCTATGGCTACACCTTC. The encoded protein is CASSYWGQGIRYGYTF.

This clone was picked up a small number of times. The chain joins TRBV27 to TRBJ1-6, with 7 bases lining up with TRBD1. The CDR3 sequence is 15 residues long. In germline, CDR1 is MNHEY, CDR2 SMNVEV (reference sequence). Trimming took 5 bases from V and 7 from J; bases not matched to a gene: 8. This CDR3 is CASSRQGPSNSPLHF. The CDR3 DNA reads as TGTGCCAGCAGTCGACAGGGTCCGTCAAATTCACCCCTCCACTTT.

The chain uses TRBV5-4 and TRBJ2-3; D ambiguous. There are 13 residues in the CDR3. V lost 0 bases to trimming and J lost 4 bases, with 6 bases between them. Germline CDR1 reads SGHNT; CDR2 reads YYREEE (reference sequence). In DNA, the CDR3 is TGTGCCAGCAGCTTGGGAGAGGCAGATACGCAGTATTTT. Amino acid sequence: CASSLGEADTQYF.

This chain links TRBV24-1 with TRBJ2-3; 9 bases align to TRBD1. The germline CDR1 and CDR2 sequences are KGHDR and SFDVKD. Trimming cost V 3 bases and J 5 bases; bases outside gene matches: 5. The CDR3 is made up of 15 amino acids. The CDR3 DNA reads TGTGCCACCAGTGATACCGACAGGGGGATAGATACGCAGTATTTT. Its protein product is CATSDTDRGIDTQYF.

The chain uses TRBV19 and TRBJ2-1, with D tentatively TRBD2 (6 bases). The CDR3 spans 13 residues. The germline V gene encodes CDR1 LNHDA and CDR2 SQIVND (reference sequence). V was cut by 8 bases and J by 5 bases, with 13 bases left in between. CDR3 DNA sequence: TGTGCCAGTTTTGGCGGGACGCACAATGAGCAGTTCTTC. Translation gives CASFGGTHNEQFF. Combining the CDR3 with reference TRBV19 and TRBJ2-1 gives the whole variable domain DGGITQSPKYLFRKEGQNVTLSCEQNLNHDAMYWYRQDPGQGLRLIYYSQIVNDFQKGDIAEGYSVSREKKESFPLTVTSAQKNPTAFYLCASFGGTHNEQFFGPGTRLTVL.

V usage is TRBV2 and J usage is TRBJ1-2; TRBD1 matches 8 bases. Unmatched junction bases numbered 11, after V lost 7 bases and J lost 1 base. The CDR3 contains 16 residues. CDR1 is SNHLY, CDR2 FYNNEI, per germline. CDR3 DNA sequence: TGTGCCAGCACCCACTCAGGGGGCGCGGGTAACTATGGCTACACCTTC. Its translation: CASTHSGGAGNYGYTF.

This clone has only a few counts. The J gene is TRBJ2-7, the V gene TRBV7-2; maybe TRBD2 (6 bases). The CDR3 covers 15 residues. Germline V CDR1 and CDR2: SGHTA, FQGNSA. V lost 6 bases and J lost 5, with 20 bases in between. This chain's CDR3 is CASRKAGQAVHEQYF. CDR3 in DNA: TGTGCCAGCAGAAAAGCGGGCCAGGCGGTCCACGAGCAGTACTTC.

This chain links TRBV19 with TRBJ1-3; D might be TRBD1 (5 bases). The CDR3 totals 15 residues. The V gene's germline CDR1 is LNHDA and CDR2 SQIVND (reference sequence). V lost 7 bases to trimming and J lost 3 bases, with 16 bases between them. This CDR3 reads CASIPRGSGGNTIYF. The CDR3 bases are TGTGCCAGTATCCCACGGGGGAGCGGTGGAAACACCATATATTTT.

This clone has just a few counts. The V and J genes are TRBV29-1 and TRBJ2-5; 7 bases map to TRBD1. Germline V gives CDR1 SQVTM, CDR2 ANQGSEA. This CDR3 is built from 14 residues. V dropped 8 bases and J dropped 7; count of bases not matched to a gene: 16. CDR3 protein: CSTLGQVSGGTQYF. The CDR3 DNA reads TGCAGCACCCTAGGACAGGTCTCAGGGGGGACCCAGTACTTC.

This chain joins TRBV19 and TRBJ2-1, with 8 bases matching TRBD2. Germline V gene lookup returns CDR1 LNHDA and CDR2 SQIVND (reference sequence). The CDR3 consists of 14 residues. The V segment lost 4 bases and the J segment 5 bases; nucleotides outside the gene matches: 4. CDR3 region: CASSTGTSHNEQFF. In nucleotides, the CDR3 is TGTGCCAGTAGTACCGGGACTAGTCACAATGAGCAGTTCTTC.

The chain carries TRBV28 and TRBJ2-5, with 9 nucleotides matching TRBD1. Germline V gene lookup returns CDR1 MDHEN and CDR2 SYDVKM. Trimming at V came to 2 bases and at J to 4 bases, leaving 8 bases not matched to a gene. The CDR3 has 16 amino acids. The CDR3 reads CASSLAQGAGLETQYF. The CDR3 DNA reads as TGTGCCAGCAGTTTAGCACAGGGGGCCGGATTAGAGACCCAGTACTTC.

The chain uses TRBV6-2 or TRBV6-3 and TRBJ2-1, with 15 nucleotides matching TRBD2. The V gene end was trimmed by 6 bases and the J gene end by 1 base; junction bases not matched to a gene: 10. The germline CDR1 and CDR2 sequences are MNHEY and SVGEGT. The CDR3 runs to 19 residues. DNA of the CDR3: TGTGCCAGCAGCTTTACCGGACTAGCGGGGGGGCTTTCCTACAATGAGCAGTTCTTC. Amino acid sequence: CASSFTGLAGGLSYNEQFF.

The sample holds a few counts of this clone. This sequence joins TRBV27 and TRBJ1-2; weak D call: TRBD1 (5 bases). CDR3 length: 14 residues. The germline CDR1 and CDR2 sequences are MNHEY and SMNVEV (reference sequence). Trimming pared 1 base from V and 10 bases from J, leaving 16 bases between. Here the CDR3 reads CASSLFGRGFIYTF. CDR3 coding DNA: TGTGCCAGCAGTTTATTCGGGAGGGGCTTTATCTACACCTTC.

The genes are TRBV28 and TRBJ1-2; D gene ambiguous. Trimming shortened V by 3 bases and J by 2 bases, and 10 bases separated the two germline ends. The CDR3 sequence is 14 residues long. Germline CDR1 reads MDHEN; CDR2 reads SYDVKM. Here the CDR3 DNA reads TGTGCCAGCAGTTTGGAGGCCTCAAACTATGGCTACACCTTC. This gives the protein CASSLEASNYGYTF.

The rearrangement links TRBV4-3 to TRBJ2-1, with 14 positions matching TRBD2. This CDR3 is 18 amino acids long. Germline V lookup: CDR1 LGHNA, CDR2 YSLEER. With V trimmed by 3 bases and J by 3 bases, 7 bases remained unmatched. The CDR3 bases are TGCGCCAGCAGCCACCCCCGGACTAGCGGGGGGAACTACAATGAGCAGTTCTTC. Residues: CASSHPRTSGGNYNEQFF.

CDR3 in DNA: TGTGCCAGCAGCTCATCTAGGAACACTGAAGCTTTCTTT. Protein: CASSSSRNTEAFF. The chain joins TRBV11-3 to TRBJ1-1, with D uncertain. The germline V gene encodes CDR1 SGHNT and CDR2 YENEEA. V gave up 4 bases and J gave up 1 base, with 7 bases separating them. CDR3 length equals 13 residues.

This chain joins TRBV11-3 and TRBJ2-3; 14 bases agree with TRBD2. The V gene end was trimmed by 5 bases and the J gene end by 6 bases; junction bases not matched to a gene: 4. The CDR3 is 15 residues long. CDR1 is SGHNT and CDR2 is YENEEA in the germline V gene. The CDR3 here is CASSPGLAGVDTQYF. In nucleotides, the CDR3 is TGTGCCAGCAGCCCGGGACTAGCGGGGGTGGATACGCAGTATTTT.